Following are 28 T cell receptor beta chains from one sample sequenced in a study of blood T cell repertoires in COVID-19. Profiled with immunoSEQ multiplex PCR; TCRdb holds only in-frame clones, not every one. The sample consists of 150,000 to 250,000 clones, around four fifths of them appearing once. Sequenced input: peripheral blood. The receptors come from a human donor with acute or convalescent COVID-19. The donor label of this sample is uncertain.

The rearrangement links TRBV15 to TRBJ1-4, with no clear D. The CDR3 length is 15 residues. Trimming removed 0 bases at V and 6 bases at J, with 11 bases between. Germline CDR1 LNHNV, CDR2 YYDKDF (reference sequence). The DNA for the CDR3 is TGTGCCACCAGCAGAGATCGGCAGGTTTATGAAAAACTGTTTTTT. Its translation: CATSRDRQVYEKLFF. Together with reference TRBV15 and TRBJ1-4, the CDR3 gives the full variable domain: DAMVIQNPRYQVTQFGKPVTLSCSQTLNHNVMYWYQQKSSQAPKLLFHYYDKDFNNEADTPDNFQSRRPNTSFCFLDIRSPGLGDTAMYLCATSRDRQVYEKLFFGSGTQLSVL.

The chain joins TRBV7-3 to TRBJ2-3, with TRBD1 matching over 8 bases. Germline V gene lookup returns CDR1 SGHTA and CDR2 FQGTGA. The V gene end was trimmed by 3 bases and the J gene end by 4 bases; junction bases not matched to a gene: 3. CDR3 length: 14 residues. DNA of the CDR3: TGTGCCAGCAGCTTCCAGGGACAGGCAGATACGCAGTATTTT. Protein product: CASSFQGQADTQYF.

This clone is a singleton in its sample. The V and J genes are TRBV6-5 and TRBJ2-5; D may be TRBD1 (6 bases). Germline CDR1 MNHEY, CDR2 SVGAGI. V shed 5 bases and J shed 1 base, with 11 bases lying between them. This CDR3 has 14 residues. The CDR3 DNA reads TGTGCCAGCAGTACGGGACACCTCCAAGAGACCCAGTACTTC. It yields the protein CASSTGHLQETQYF.

This clone showed up just a few times. The CDR3 DNA reads TGTGCCAGCAGTGATCCATCGGGGTATGAGCAGTTCTTC. It encodes CASSDPSGYEQFF. V usage is TRBV25-1 and J usage is TRBJ2-1, with D maybe TRBD2 (5 bases). The CDR3 totals 13 residues. V was pared by 3 bases and J by 8 bases, with 11 bases between. Germline CDR1 and CDR2: MGHDK and SYGVNS.

This clone was observed a single time. The J gene is TRBJ1-3, the V gene TRBV9; TRBD1 aligns across 7 bases. The V and J ends lost 0 bases and 3 bases, in that order; junction bases with no gene match: 3. The CDR3 consists of 15 residues. CDR1 is SGDLS, CDR2 YYNGEE, per germline. Here the CDR3 DNA reads TGTGCCAGCAGCGTAGATGACAGGGATGGAAACACCATATATTTT. Its translation is CASSVDDRDGNTIYF.

V and J are TRBV7-3 and TRBJ1-1; D gene unclear. Germline CDR1 reads SGHTA; CDR2 reads FQGTGA. Trimming took 1 base from V and 1 from J, leaving 7 bases between them. CDR3 length equals 14 residues. The CDR3 region is CASSLNGRNTEAFF. CDR3 nucleotides: TGTGCCAGCAGCTTAAACGGTCGGAACACTGAAGCTTTCTTT.

The J gene is TRBJ2-2, the V gene TRBV14; D is unresolved. CDR1 SGHDN and CDR2 FVKESK come from the germline V gene. V lost 0 bases, J lost 5 bases, and 7 bases lay in between. This CDR3 spans 14 amino acids. For the CDR3, the DNA is TGTGCCAGCAGCCAAGATCTACGGACCGGGGAGCTGTTTTTT. Protein sequence: CASSQDLRTGELFF.

This chain links TRBV7-3 with TRBJ2-2; TRBD2 matches 11 bases. The germline gives CDR1 SGHTA, CDR2 FQGTGA. V shed 5 bases, J shed 7 bases, and the junction held 6 bases outside the gene matches. The CDR3 has 15 residues. The CDR3 sequence: CASSRATSGGGELFF. The CDR3 DNA reads TGTGCCAGCAGCCGAGCTACTAGCGGGGGCGGGGAGCTGTTTTTT.

The chain uses TRBV4-2 and TRBJ2-7; 9 nucleotides match TRBD2. From germline, CDR1 is LGHNA and CDR2 YNFKEQ. The CDR3 runs 15 residues. Germline trimming cut 0 bases from V and 4 bases from J; bases unmatched to any gene: 4. The CDR3 DNA follows: TGTGCCAGCAGCCAAGAAGCCAGCGGGAGGTACGAGCAGTACTTC. As protein: CASSQEASGRYEQYF.

This chain connects TRBV30 to TRBJ2-7; 9 bases are a match to TRBD1. J was trimmed by 9 bases and V by 3 bases; bases with no gene match: 12. The CDR3 consists of 14 residues. The germline gives CDR1 GTSNPN, CDR2 SVGIG (reference sequence). CDR3: CAWSLGQGKFGQYF. CDR3 DNA sequence: TGTGCCTGGAGCCTGGGACAGGGAAAATTTGGGCAGTACTTC.

This chain connects TRBV5-6 to TRBJ2-1; 10 bases are a match to TRBD1. The germline CDR1 and CDR2 sequences are SGHDT and YYEEEE. Unmatched junction bases numbered 5, after V lost 2 bases and J lost 3 bases. The CDR3 extends over 16 amino acids. As DNA, the CDR3 is TGTGCCAGCAGCTTCCGAGGGACAGGGGACTACAATGAGCAGTTCTTC. It translates to CASSFRGTGDYNEQFF.

The chain couples TRBV5-1 to TRBJ2-1; 7 bases fit TRBD2. CDR3 size: 14 residues. Trimming took 0 bases from V and 7 from J; bases not matched to a gene: 4. From germline, CDR1 is SGHRS and CDR2 YFSETQ. Written as DNA, the CDR3 is TGCGCCAGCAGCTTGGGACTAGCCACGAATGAGCAGTTCTTC. Translated, it gives CASSLGLATNEQFF.

The CDR3 is CASSSSLQGPPYEQYF. The CDR3 DNA is TGTGCCAGCAGCTCCTCATTACAGGGACCTCCCTACGAGCAGTACTTC. The J gene is TRBJ2-7, the V gene TRBV12-1; TRBD1 is the table's D call, not checked against the DNA. TRBV12-1 is a known pseudogene. CDR3 length: 16 amino acids.

In regard to this clone: A junction boundary mismatches the germline segment, possibly from a read error. This chain links TRBV6-1 with TRBJ2-2; no clear D gene. The CDR3 consists of 12 residues. CDR1 is MNHNS, CDR2 SASEGT, per germline. The CDR3 region is CASSFNIGELFF. The CDR3, as DNA: TGTGCCAGCAGTTTCAACATCGGGGAGCTGTTTTTT.

This clone was seen once. Within the sample, other DNA sequences also encode this same CDR3. The chain carries TRBV19 and TRBJ1-3; 7 bases agree with TRBD1. The CDR3 has 15 residues. The V gene's germline CDR1 is LNHDA and CDR2 SQIVND (reference sequence). The V segment lost 0 bases and the J segment 2 bases; nucleotides outside the gene matches: 1. The CDR3 DNA reads TGTGCCAGTAGTATAGAGGGACAGCCTGGAAACACCATATATTTT. Its translation: CASSIEGQPGNTIYF.

The chain employs TRBV27 and TRBJ2-7, with TRBD2 as a possible D gene (7 bases). CDR3 length equals 14 residues. V was cut by 8 bases and J by 3 bases, with 17 bases left in between. Germline loops: CDR1 MNHEY, CDR2 SMNVEV (reference sequence). CDR3 sequence: CASWGAGHCYEQYF. CDR3 bases: TGTGCCAGCTGGGGAGCGGGACATTGCTACGAGCAGTACTTC.

This clone was detected only a few times. This chain connects TRBV29-1 to TRBJ1-2; D might be TRBD1 (5 bases). Trimming stripped 5 bases from V and 6 bases from J, with 10 bases between. Looked up from germline, CDR1 is SQVTM and CDR2 is ANQGSEA. CDR3 length: 11 residues. In nucleotides, the CDR3 is TGCAGCGTTACTTCAGGGCATGGCTACACCTTC. It translates to CSVTSGHGYTF.

This clone is a singleton in its sample. J is TRBJ1-6 and V is TRBV6-2 or TRBV6-3, with 7 bases fitting TRBD1. With V trimmed by 3 bases and J by 6 bases, 8 bases remained unmatched. CDR3 length: 16 residues. Germline CDR1 is MNHEY and CDR2 is SVGEGT. The CDR3 region has the DNA TGTGCCAGCAGTTATCTCTCGGGACAGCTTAATTCACCCCTCCACTTT. Its protein is CASSYLSGQLNSPLHF.

The count of this clone is one. The chain recombines TRBV19 with TRBJ1-1; 9 bases agree with TRBD1. The trim removed 7 bases at V and 1 base at J, leaving 13 bases unmatched. Germline V gene sequence: CDR1 LNHDA, CDR2 SQIVND (reference sequence). The CDR3 sequence is 17 residues long. This CDR3 is CASTSDRGAYKNTEAFF. The CDR3 DNA sequence: TGTGCCAGTACCTCGGACAGGGGCGCCTACAAGAACACTGAAGCTTTCTTT. The full variable domain, in which reference TRBV19 and TRBJ1-1 provide the parts outside the CDR3, is DGGITQSPKYLFRKEGQNVTLSCEQNLNHDAMYWYRQDPGQGLRLIYYSQIVNDFQKGDIAEGYSVSREKKESFPLTVTSAQKNPTAFYLCASTSDRGAYKNTEAFFGQGTRLTVV.

The chain links TRBV21-1 to TRBJ2-7; whether TRBD1, the table's D call, matches the DNA was not checked. TRBV21-1 is a known pseudogene. The CDR3 length is 15 residues. CDR3 nucleotide sequence: TGTGCCAGCAGCAAGTGGGGCCCGGGTTGCTACGAGCAGTACTTC. Translating it yields CASSKWGPGCYEQYF.

This clone came up a few times. This CDR3 is CASSEGLALNTGELFF. In DNA form, the CDR3 reads TGCGCCAGCAGTGAGGGTCTAGCGCTTAACACCGGGGAGCTGTTTTTT. The chain carries TRBV10-1 and TRBJ2-2; D is possibly TRBD2 (6 bases). V was trimmed by 2 bases and J by 2 bases, leaving 12 bases between them. CDR1 and CDR2 (germline): WNHNN, SYGVQD (reference sequence). This CDR3 contains 16 residues.

V usage is TRBV29-1 and J usage is TRBJ2-2; weak D call: TRBD2 (5 bases). V was pared by 1 base and J by 2 bases, with 11 bases between. Germline assignment: CDR1 SQVTM and CDR2 ANQGSEA. The CDR3 consists of 15 residues. CDR3 DNA sequence: TGCAGCGTTGAAGTTGGTAGCGCTAACACCGGGGAGCTGTTTTTT. Translation gives CSVEVGSANTGELFF.

The chain links TRBV19 to TRBJ2-1, with 10 bases matching TRBD2. With 5 bases clipped from V and 6 bases from J, the junction kept 13 bases outside the gene matches. The CDR3 totals 17 residues. Germline V gives CDR1 LNHDA, CDR2 SQIVND (reference sequence). Here the CDR3 reads CASSPSPAGGHFNEQFF. CDR3 DNA: TGTGCCAGTAGTCCCTCCCCAGCGGGAGGGCATTTCAATGAGCAGTTCTTC. Looking up the rest from reference TRBV19 and TRBJ2-1 gives the full variable domain: DGGITQSPKYLFRKEGQNVTLSCEQNLNHDAMYWYRQDPGQGLRLIYYSQIVNDFQKGDIAEGYSVSREKKESFPLTVTSAQKNPTAFYLCASSPSPAGGHFNEQFFGPGTRLTVL.

This chain joins TRBV5-1 and TRBJ2-1; 11 bases are a match to TRBD2. Losses at the gene ends were 4 bases for V and 7 bases for J; bases not matched to a gene: 7. Germline CDR1 SGHRS, CDR2 YFSETQ. The CDR3 runs to 15 residues. The CDR3 bases are TGCGCCAGCAGCCTCGGGACTAGCGGACCAAATGAGCAGTTCTTC. Protein: CASSLGTSGPNEQFF.

The CDR3 sequence: CAWSVYLSEKLFF. The DNA for the CDR3 is TGTGCCTGGAGTGTATATCTAAGCGAAAAACTGTTTTTT. The chain has TRBV30 and TRBJ1-4; D remains unclear. With 0 bases removed from V and 8 bases from J, the gap between germline ends came to 10 bases. The CDR3 contains 13 residues. Germline V gene sequence: CDR1 GTSNPN, CDR2 SVGIG (reference sequence).

The chain uses TRBV12-3 or TRBV12-4 and TRBJ2-7; a weak D match, TRBD1 (5 bases). V was shortened by 3 bases and J by 6 bases, with 12 bases between the two germline ends. This CDR3 contains 13 residues. The CDR3 is CASSLVPGREQYF. DNA for the CDR3: TGTGCCAGCAGTTTGGTTCCAGGGCGCGAGCAGTACTTC.

The rearrangement links TRBV28 to TRBJ2-1, with 14 bases that match TRBD2. This CDR3 is built from 19 residues. V trimming: 5 bases; J trimming: 6 bases; junction bases outside the gene matches: 15. Per germline, CDR1 MDHEN and CDR2 SYDVKM. CDR3 nucleotides: TGTGCCAGCAGTGGGCAAACCGGGACTAGCGGGAGAAGGCTCAATGAGCAGTTCTTC. Amino acids: CASSGQTGTSGRRLNEQFF. The variable domain in full, completed from reference TRBV28 and TRBJ2-1, reads DVKVTQSSRYLVKRTGEKVFLECVQDMDHENMFWYRQDPGLGLRLIYFSYDVKMKEKGDIPEGYSVSREKKERFSLILESASTNQTSMYLCASSGQTGTSGRRLNEQFFGPGTRLTVL.

The V gene is TRBV14, the J gene TRBJ2-2; D gene unclear. CDR1 SGHDN and CDR2 FVKESK come from the germline V gene. The CDR3 is 15 amino acids. The V and J ends lost 5 bases and 5 bases respectively, with 15 bases between them. CDR3 residues: CASSYRLVGTGELFF. The CDR3 DNA follows: TGTGCCAGCAGCTACCGGCTAGTCGGGACCGGGGAGCTGTTTTTT. Drawing the rest from reference TRBV14 and TRBJ2-2, the complete variable domain is EAGVTQFPSHSVIEKGQTVTLRCDPISGHDNLYWYRRVMGKEIKFLLHFVKESKQDESGMPNNRFLAERTGGTYSTLKVQPAELEDSGVYFCASSYRLVGTGELFFGEGSRLTVL.